Presented here are 4 T cell receptor beta chains from one specimen sequenced in a study of human T cells and chemical hapten exposure. TCRdb itself ran the RACE reads through MiXCR, one entry per CDR3 protein. The repertoire holds about 77,000 distinct CDR3 sequences, over 6.5% seen once, with about 1.7% in the top ten. Indicated time point: healthy volunteer bleed at 6 weeks. Researchers extracted total RNA from unfractionated whole blood. The specimen sequenced was whole blood. The receptors come from a female donor in good health. Some clones in this sample may be carry-over from other donors' samples.

This clonotype appeared many times. This sequence joins TRBV7-9 and TRBJ1-5; D possibly corresponds to TRBD1 (6 bases). V was pared by 5 bases and J by 5 bases, with 16 bases between. The CDR3 has 15 amino acids. Per germline, CDR1 SEHNR and CDR2 FQNEAQ (reference sequence). In nucleotides, the CDR3 is TGTGCCAGCAGCGCGATGACAGGCGCCTATCAGCCCCAGCATTTT. Amino acid sequence: CASSAMTGAYQPQHF.

The V and J genes are TRBV7-2 and TRBJ2-5; no clear D. The CDR3 totals 12 residues. The germline V gene has CDR1 SGHTA and CDR2 FQGNSA. V was shortened by 1 base and J by 5 bases, with 5 bases between the two germline ends. CDR3 loop: CASSLVAETQYF. For the CDR3, the DNA is TGTGCCAGCAGCTTAGTGGCTGAGACCCAGTACTTC.

V usage is TRBV6-5 and J usage is TRBJ1-5; perhaps TRBD1 as D (5 bases). V was clipped by 2 bases and J by 4 bases, with 9 bases between them. The CDR3 has 14 amino acids. CDR1 and CDR2 from the germline V gene are MNHEY and SVGAGI. CDR3 coding DNA: TGTGCCAGCAGTTACCGGCAGGGTAATCAGCCCCAGCATTTT. It specifies CASSYRQGNQPQHF.

The table lists this clonotype with a few counts. This chain links TRBV9 with TRBJ2-3; D uncertain. This CDR3 is built from 13 residues. V was shortened by 4 bases and J by 6 bases, with 12 bases between the two germline ends. Germline-derived CDR1 and CDR2 are SGDLS and YYNGEE. The CDR3 DNA follows: TGTGCCAGCAGCCCGAACCCTGGGGATACGCAGTATTTT. Protein: CASSPNPGDTQYF.